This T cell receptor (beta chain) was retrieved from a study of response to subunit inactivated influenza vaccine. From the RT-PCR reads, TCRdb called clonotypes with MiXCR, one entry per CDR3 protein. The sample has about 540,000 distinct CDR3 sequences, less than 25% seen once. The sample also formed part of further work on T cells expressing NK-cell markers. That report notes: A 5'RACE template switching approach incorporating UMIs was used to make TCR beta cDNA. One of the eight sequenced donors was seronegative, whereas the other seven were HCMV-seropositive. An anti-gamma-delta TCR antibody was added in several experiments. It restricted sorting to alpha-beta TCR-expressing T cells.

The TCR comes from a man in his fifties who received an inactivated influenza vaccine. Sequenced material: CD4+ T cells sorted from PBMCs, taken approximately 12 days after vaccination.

The CDR3 spells CSVGDGGYGYTF. As DNA, the CDR3 is TGCAGCGTTGGCGACGGAGGGTATGGCTACACCTTC. The chain couples TRBV29-1 to TRBJ1-2; D is ambiguous. The CDR3 contains 12 residues. CDR1 and CDR2 (germline): SQVTM, ANQGSEA. Trimming removed 4 bases from V and 5 bases from J, with 11 bases in between.